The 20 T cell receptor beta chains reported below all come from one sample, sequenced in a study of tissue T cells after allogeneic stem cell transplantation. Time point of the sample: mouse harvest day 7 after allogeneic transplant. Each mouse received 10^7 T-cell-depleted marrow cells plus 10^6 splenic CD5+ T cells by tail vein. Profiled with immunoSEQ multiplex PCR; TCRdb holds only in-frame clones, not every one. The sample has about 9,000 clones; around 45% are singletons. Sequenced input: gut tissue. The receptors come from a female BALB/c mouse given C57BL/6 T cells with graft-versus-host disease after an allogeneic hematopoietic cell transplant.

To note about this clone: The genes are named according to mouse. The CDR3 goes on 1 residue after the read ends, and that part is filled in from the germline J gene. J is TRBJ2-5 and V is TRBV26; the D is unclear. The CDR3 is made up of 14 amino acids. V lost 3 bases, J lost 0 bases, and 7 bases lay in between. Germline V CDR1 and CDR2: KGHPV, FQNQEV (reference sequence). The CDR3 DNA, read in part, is TGTGCCAGCAGTCTAGGGCCTAACCAAGACACCCAGTAC. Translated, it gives CASSLGPNQDTQY. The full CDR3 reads CASSLGPNQDTQYF.

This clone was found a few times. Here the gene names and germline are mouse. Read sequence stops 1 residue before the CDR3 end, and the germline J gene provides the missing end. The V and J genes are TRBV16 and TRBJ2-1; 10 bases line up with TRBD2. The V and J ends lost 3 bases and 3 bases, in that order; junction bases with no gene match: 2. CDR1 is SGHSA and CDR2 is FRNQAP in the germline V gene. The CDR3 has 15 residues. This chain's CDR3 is CASSFLGGLYAEQFF. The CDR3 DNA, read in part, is TGTGCAAGCAGCTTCCTGGGGGGGCTCTATGCTGAGCAGTTC.

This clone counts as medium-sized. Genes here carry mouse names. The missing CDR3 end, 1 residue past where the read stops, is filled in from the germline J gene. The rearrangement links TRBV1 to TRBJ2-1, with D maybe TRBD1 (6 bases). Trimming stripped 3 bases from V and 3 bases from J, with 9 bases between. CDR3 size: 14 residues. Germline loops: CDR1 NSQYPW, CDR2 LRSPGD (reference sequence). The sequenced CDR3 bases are TGCACCTGCAGTGCCGGGACAATCTATGCTGAGCAGTTC. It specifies CTCSAGTIYAEQF. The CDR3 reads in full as CTCSAGTIYAEQFF.

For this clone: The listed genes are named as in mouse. This chain's CDR3 is CASSQLGGRSYEQYF. The CDR3 DNA, read in part, is TGTGCCAGCAGCCAACTGGGGGGGCGCTCCTATGAACAGTAC. This chain links TRBV5 with TRBJ2-7, with TRBD2 matching 10 bases. The sequence runs out 1 residue before the end of the CDR3; the remainder is reconstructed from the germline J gene. The germline CDR1 and CDR2 sequences are LGHNA and YNLKQL (reference sequence). The CDR3 has 15 residues. J lost 0 bases, V lost 2 bases, and 1 base had no gene match.

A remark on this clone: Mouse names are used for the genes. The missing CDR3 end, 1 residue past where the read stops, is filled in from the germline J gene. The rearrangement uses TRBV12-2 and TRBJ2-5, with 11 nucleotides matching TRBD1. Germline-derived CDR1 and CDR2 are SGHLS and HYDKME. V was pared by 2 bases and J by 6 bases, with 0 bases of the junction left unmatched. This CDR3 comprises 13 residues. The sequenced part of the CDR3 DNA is TGTGCCAGCTCTCGGACAGGGGGCGACACCCAGTAC. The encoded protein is CASSRTGGDTQY. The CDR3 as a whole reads CASSRTGGDTQYF.

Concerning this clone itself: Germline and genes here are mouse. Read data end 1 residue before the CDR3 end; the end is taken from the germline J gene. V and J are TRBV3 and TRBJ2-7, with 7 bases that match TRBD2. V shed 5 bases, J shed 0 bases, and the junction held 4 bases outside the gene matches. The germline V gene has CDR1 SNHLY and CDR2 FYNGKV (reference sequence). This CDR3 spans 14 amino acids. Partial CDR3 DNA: TGTGCCAGCAGCCCCGGGGGGGGCTCCTATGAACAGTAC. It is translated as CASSPGGGSYEQY. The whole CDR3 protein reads CASSPGGGSYEQYF.

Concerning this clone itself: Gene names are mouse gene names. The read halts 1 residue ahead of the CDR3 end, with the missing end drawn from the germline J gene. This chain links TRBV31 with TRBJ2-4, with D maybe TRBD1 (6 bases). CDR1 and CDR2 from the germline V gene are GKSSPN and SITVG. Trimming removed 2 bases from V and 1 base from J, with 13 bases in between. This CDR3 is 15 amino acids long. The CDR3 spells CAWSSIRQGQNTLYF. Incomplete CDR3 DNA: TGTGCCTGGAGTTCAATCCGACAGGGTCAAAACACCTTGTAC.

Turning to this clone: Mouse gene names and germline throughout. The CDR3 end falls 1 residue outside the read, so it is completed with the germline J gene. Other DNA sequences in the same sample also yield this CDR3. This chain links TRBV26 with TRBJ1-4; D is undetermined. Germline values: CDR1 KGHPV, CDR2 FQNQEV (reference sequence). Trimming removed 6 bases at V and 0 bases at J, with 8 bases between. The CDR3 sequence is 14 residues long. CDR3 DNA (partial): TGTGCCAGCAGGCGACAAATTTCCAACGAAAGATTATTT. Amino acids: CASRRQISNERLF. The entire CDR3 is CASRRQISNERLFF.

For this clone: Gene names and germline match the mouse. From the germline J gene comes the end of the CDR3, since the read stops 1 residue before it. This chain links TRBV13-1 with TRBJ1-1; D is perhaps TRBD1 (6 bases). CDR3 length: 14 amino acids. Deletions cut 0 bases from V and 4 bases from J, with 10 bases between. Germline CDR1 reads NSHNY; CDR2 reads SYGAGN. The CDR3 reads CASSDAGDTTEVFF. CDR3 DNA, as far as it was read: TGTGCCAGCAGTGATGCAGGGGACACCACAGAAGTCTTC.

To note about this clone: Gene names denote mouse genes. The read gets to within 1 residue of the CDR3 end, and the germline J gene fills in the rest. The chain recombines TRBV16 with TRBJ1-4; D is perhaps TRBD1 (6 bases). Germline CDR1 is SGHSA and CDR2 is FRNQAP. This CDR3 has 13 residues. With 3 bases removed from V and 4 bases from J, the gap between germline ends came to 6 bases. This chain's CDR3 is CASSLDSNERLFF. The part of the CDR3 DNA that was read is TGTGCAAGCAGCTTGGACAGCAACGAAAGATTATTT.

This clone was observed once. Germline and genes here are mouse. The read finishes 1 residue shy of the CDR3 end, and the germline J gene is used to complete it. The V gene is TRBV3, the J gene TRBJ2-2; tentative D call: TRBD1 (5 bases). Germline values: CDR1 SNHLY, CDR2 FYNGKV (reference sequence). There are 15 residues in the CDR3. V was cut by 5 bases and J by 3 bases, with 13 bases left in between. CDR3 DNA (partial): TGTGCCAGCAGCGCAGGGCGGGGAGACACCGGGCAGCTCTAC. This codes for CASSAGRGDTGQLY. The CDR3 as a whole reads CASSAGRGDTGQLYF.

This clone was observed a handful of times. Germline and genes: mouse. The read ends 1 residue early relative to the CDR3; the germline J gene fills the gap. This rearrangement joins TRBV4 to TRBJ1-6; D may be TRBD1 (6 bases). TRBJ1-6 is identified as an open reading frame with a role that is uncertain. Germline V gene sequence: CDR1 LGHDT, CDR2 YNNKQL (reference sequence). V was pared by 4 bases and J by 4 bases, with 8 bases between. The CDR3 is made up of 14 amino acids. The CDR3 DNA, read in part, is TGTGCCAGCAGCTTACAGGGTTATAATTCGCCCCTCTAC. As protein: CASSLQGYNSPLY. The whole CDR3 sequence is CASSLQGYNSPLYF.

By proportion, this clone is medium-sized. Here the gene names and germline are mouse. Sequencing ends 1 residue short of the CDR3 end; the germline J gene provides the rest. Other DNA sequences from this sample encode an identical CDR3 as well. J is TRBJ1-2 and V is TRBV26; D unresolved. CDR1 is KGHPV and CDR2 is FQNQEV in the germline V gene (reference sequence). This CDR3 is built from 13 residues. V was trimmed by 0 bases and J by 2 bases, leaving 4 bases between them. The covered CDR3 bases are TGTGCCAGCAGTCTGTCAGGGAACTCCGACTACACC. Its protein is CASSLSGNSDYT. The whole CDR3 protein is CASSLSGNSDYTF.

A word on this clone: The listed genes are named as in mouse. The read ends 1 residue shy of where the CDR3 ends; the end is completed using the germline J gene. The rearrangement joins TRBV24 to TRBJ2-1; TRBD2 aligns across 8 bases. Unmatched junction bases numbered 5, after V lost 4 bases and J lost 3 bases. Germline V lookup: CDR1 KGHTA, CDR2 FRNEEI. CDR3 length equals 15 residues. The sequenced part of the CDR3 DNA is TGTGCCAGCAGTCCCCGGGGGGGCGCCTATGCTGAGCAGTTC. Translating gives CASSPRGGAYAEQF. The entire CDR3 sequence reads CASSPRGGAYAEQFF.

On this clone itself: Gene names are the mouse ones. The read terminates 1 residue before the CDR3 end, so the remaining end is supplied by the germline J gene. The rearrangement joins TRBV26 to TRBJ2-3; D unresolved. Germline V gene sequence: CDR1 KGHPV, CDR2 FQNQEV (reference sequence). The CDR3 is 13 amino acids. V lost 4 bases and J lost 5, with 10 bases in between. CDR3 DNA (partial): TGTGCCAGCAGTCGGGGATGGGAAGAAACGCTGTAT. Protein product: CASSRGWEETLY. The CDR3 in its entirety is CASSRGWEETLYF.

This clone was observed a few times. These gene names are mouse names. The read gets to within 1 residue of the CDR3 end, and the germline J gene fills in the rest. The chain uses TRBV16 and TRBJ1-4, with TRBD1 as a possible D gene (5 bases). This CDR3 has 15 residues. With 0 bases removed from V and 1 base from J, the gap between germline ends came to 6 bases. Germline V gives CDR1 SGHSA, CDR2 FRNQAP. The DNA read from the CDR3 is TGTGCAAGCAGCTTAGATCAGGGTTCCAACGAAAGATTATTT. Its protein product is CASSLDQGSNERLF. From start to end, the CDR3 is CASSLDQGSNERLFF.

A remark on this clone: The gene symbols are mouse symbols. The DNA read from the CDR3 is TGTGCCAGCAGTCCTGGGGGGGCGCGTGCAGAAACGCTGTAT. It codes for CASSPGGARAETLY. The whole CDR3 protein reads CASSPGGARAETLYF. V usage is TRBV26 and J usage is TRBJ2-3, with 10 bases matching TRBD2. The missing CDR3 end, 1 residue past where the read stops, is filled in from the germline J gene. The V gene's germline CDR1 is KGHPV and CDR2 FQNQEV (reference sequence). The V segment lost 4 bases and the J segment 1 base; nucleotides outside the gene matches: 2. This CDR3 is built from 15 residues.

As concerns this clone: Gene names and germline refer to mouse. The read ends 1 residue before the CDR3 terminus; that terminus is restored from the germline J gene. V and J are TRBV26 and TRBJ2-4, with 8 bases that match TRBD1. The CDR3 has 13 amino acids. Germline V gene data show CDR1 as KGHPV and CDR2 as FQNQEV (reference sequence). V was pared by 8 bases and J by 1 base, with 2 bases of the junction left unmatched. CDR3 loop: CASQGAGQNTLYF. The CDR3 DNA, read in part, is TGTGCCAGCCAGGGGGCTGGTCAAAACACCTTGTAC. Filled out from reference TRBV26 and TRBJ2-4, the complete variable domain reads NSKVIQTPRYLVKGQGQKAKMRCIPEKGHPVVFWYQQNKNNEFKFLINFQNQEVLQQIDMTEKRFSAECPSNSPCSLEIQSSEAGDSALYLCASQGAGQNTLYFGAGTRLSVL.

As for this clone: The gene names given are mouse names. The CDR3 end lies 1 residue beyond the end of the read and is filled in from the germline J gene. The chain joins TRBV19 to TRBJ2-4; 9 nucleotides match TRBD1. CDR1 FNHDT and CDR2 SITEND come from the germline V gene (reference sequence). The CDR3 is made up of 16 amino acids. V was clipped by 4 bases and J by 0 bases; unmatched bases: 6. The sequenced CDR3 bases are TGTGCCAGCAGTCTCCGGGACAGGGCTAGTCAAAACACCTTGTAC. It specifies CASSLRDRASQNTLY. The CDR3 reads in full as CASSLRDRASQNTLYF. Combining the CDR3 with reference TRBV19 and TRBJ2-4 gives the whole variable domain GGIITQTPKFLIGQEGQKLTLKCQQNFNHDTMYWYRQDSGKGLRLIYYSITENDLQKGDLSEGYDASREKKSSFSLTVTSAQKNEMAVFLCASSLRDRASQNTLYFGAGTRLSVL.

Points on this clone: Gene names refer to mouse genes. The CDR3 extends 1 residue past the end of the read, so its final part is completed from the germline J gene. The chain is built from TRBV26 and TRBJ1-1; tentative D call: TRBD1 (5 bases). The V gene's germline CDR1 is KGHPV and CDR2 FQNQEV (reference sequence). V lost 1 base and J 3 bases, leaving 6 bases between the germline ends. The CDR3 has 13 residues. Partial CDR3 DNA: TGTGCCAGCAGTCTGTGGGGACACACAGAAGTCTTC. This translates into CASSLWGHTEVF. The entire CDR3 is CASSLWGHTEVFF.